Each of the 10 T cell receptor beta chains below was sequenced from the same sample in a study of T cell repertoires in cytomegalovirus infection. No antigen is known for these receptors. TCRdb analysed the reads with MiXCR anew, one entry per CDR3 protein. The profile shows around 900,000 distinct CDR3 sequences, roughly 31% of them singletons. This specimen consisted of cultured CD8+ T cells from PBMCs, obtained from culture after CMV antigen stimulation. These receptors were taken from a human donor in good health (CMV status not recorded). Some clones in this sample may be carry-over from other donors' samples.

The chain carries TRBV4-1 and TRBJ1-1; no clear D gene. The CDR3 has 14 residues. The V end was cut by 2 bases, the J end by 0 bases, with 7 bases between. Germline loops: CDR1 MGHRA, CDR2 YSYEKL. DNA for the CDR3: TGCGCCAGCAGCCAAAAGGAGATGAACACTGAAGCTTTCTTT. Residues: CASSQKEMNTEAFF.

This clonotype showed up many times. The gene calls are TRBV12-3 or TRBV12-4 and TRBJ1-3; D uncertain. The CDR3 contains 16 residues. V was cut by 3 bases and J by 0 bases, with 12 bases left in between. CDR3 residues: CASSLGVESSGNTIYF. The CDR3 bases are TGTGCCAGCAGTTTGGGAGTGGAGAGCTCTGGAAACACCATATATTTT.

The chain joins TRBV20-1 to TRBJ2-1; D is ambiguous. CDR1 is DFQATT, CDR2 SNEGSKA, per germline (reference sequence). V was shortened by 1 base and J by 10 bases, with 2 bases between the two germline ends. CDR3 length: 9 residues. DNA of the CDR3: TGCAGTGCTAGAGTAGAGCAGTTCTTC. Amino acids: CSARVEQFF.

This clonotype was seen ten or more times. The V call is TRBV6-5, the J call TRBJ2-1, with no clear D. This CDR3 region has 11 residues. Germline loops: CDR1 MNHEY, CDR2 SVGAGI. V was trimmed by 6 bases and J by 7 bases, leaving 7 bases between them. The CDR3 region has the DNA TGTGCCAGCAGCTTAGAAAATGAGCAGTTCTTC. Protein product: CASSLENEQFF.

There are a few counts of this clonotype. V usage is TRBV7-9 and J usage is TRBJ2-7; D remains unclear. Germline CDR1 and CDR2: SEHNR and FQNEAQ (reference sequence). The CDR3 runs to 13 residues. CDR3 bases: TGTGCCAGCAGCCCCCCCTATAATTACGGGCAGTACGTC. Translation gives CASSPPYNYGQYV.

This clonotype was seen a handful of times. V is TRBV5-1 and J is TRBJ1-4; weak D call: TRBD1 (5 bases). Germline lookup yields CDR1 SGHRS and CDR2 YFSETQ. The germline V and J ends were trimmed by 7 bases and 6 bases, with 10 bases remaining between them. This CDR3 is built from 12 residues. CDR3 in DNA: TGCGCCAGCCGGGAGACAGATGAAAAACTGTTTTTT. Encoded protein: CASRETDEKLFF.

A word on this clonotype: One end of the junction does not line up with germline, which may come from a read error. The chain carries TRBV6-6 and TRBJ1-5; no clear D gene. Germline V CDR1 and CDR2: MNHNY, SVGAGI (reference sequence). This CDR3 has 12 amino acids. CDR3 bases: TGTGCCAGCAGCTACTATAATCAGCCCCAGCATTTT. Its protein product is CASSYYNQPQHF.

In this sample, this clonotype turned up a few times. The gene calls are TRBV6-2 or TRBV6-3 and TRBJ1-2; D is ambiguous. CDR3 length equals 14 residues. CDR1 is MNHEY, CDR2 SVGEGT, per germline. The V and J ends lost 7 bases and 4 bases respectively, with 16 bases between them. The chain's CDR3 is CASTHPGLPYGYTF. For the CDR3, the DNA is TGTGCCAGCACCCACCCCGGACTGCCCTATGGCTACACCTTC.

This clonotype was seen a few times. J is TRBJ1-1 and V is TRBV19; perhaps TRBD1 as D (6 bases). Trimming stripped 5 bases from V and 5 bases from J, with 27 bases between. Germline V gene data show CDR1 as LNHDA and CDR2 as SQIVND (reference sequence). The CDR3 sequence is 18 residues long. This CDR3 is CASSWAPFRTDRKTEAFF. In DNA, the CDR3 is TGTGCCAGTAGTTGGGCGCCCTTTAGGACAGACAGGAAGACTGAAGCTTTCTTT.

This rearrangement joins TRBV10-3 to TRBJ1-2; 7 bases are a match to TRBD1. Germline loops: CDR1 ENHRY, CDR2 SYGVKD. Trimming took 1 base from V and 2 from J; bases not matched to a gene: 7. CDR3 size: 16 residues. The CDR3 DNA follows: TGTGCCATCAGTGAGTTCAGACAGGGTGAGAACTATGGCTACACCTTC. This encodes CAISEFRQGENYGYTF.